What follows are 26 T cell receptor beta chains derived from one specimen sequenced in a study of T cells in Graves' hyperthyroidism and ophthalmopathy (dated by TCRdb to about 2019). Library preparation employed multiplex PCR. Sequenced on an Illumina HiSeq 2000. Amplification of TCR beta CDR3 regions was carried out from RNA transcripts. The TCR CDR3 was subjected to a first round of RT-PCR using the HTBI primer set and the Qiagen OneStep RT-PCR kit. TCRdb trimmed public reads at Q25 via fastp, called clones via MiXCR and kept in-frame beta chains. Entries are consolidated by CDR3 protein sequence, retaining the most common genes and DNA. Here the sample has about 600,000 distinct CDR3 sequences; approximately 15% occur a single time. Over 6% of the sample comes from the top ten. The sample was blood. The source of these receptors is a young woman with Graves' ophthalmopathy.

The table lists this clonotype with a few counts. The V gene is TRBV7-9, the J gene TRBJ1-3, with 7 bases aligning to TRBD1. Germline V CDR1 and CDR2: SEHNR, FQNEAQ (reference sequence). Trimming cost V 3 bases and J 7 bases; bases outside gene matches: 6. The CDR3 length is 14 residues. CDR3 sequence (DNA): TGTGCCAGCAGCTTTCAACAGGGGATGAACACCATATATTTT. Protein sequence: CASSFQQGMNTIYF. Combining the CDR3 with reference TRBV7-9 and TRBJ1-3 gives the whole variable domain DTGVSQNPRHKITKRGQNVTFRCDPISEHNRLYWYRQTLGQGPEFLTYFQNEAQLEKSRLLSDRFSAERPKGSFSTLEIQRTEQGDSAMYLCASSFQQGMNTIYFGEGSWLTVV.

The sample holds many counts of this clonotype. This chain uses TRBV20-1 with TRBJ2-7, with D possibly being TRBD1 (5 bases). V lost 7 bases to trimming and J lost 1 base, with 8 bases between them. The CDR3 covers 11 residues. The germline V gene encodes CDR1 DFQATT and CDR2 SNEGSKA (reference sequence). The CDR3 loop is CSVKGSYEQYF. Written as DNA, the CDR3 is TGCAGTGTAAAGGGGTCCTACGAGCAGTACTTC.

Many counts were recorded for this clonotype. The chain recombines TRBV7-9 with TRBJ1-6; D not resolved. CDR3 length: 15 amino acids. The V end lost 4 bases, the J end lost 5 bases, and 12 bases lay between the germline ends. Germline CDR1 SEHNR, CDR2 FQNEAQ (reference sequence). This CDR3 is CASSSNRADNSPLHF. In DNA, the CDR3 is TGTGCCAGCAGCTCTAATCGGGCAGATAATTCACCCCTCCACTTT. The entire variable domain, with the rest obtained from reference TRBV7-9 and TRBJ1-6, is as follows: DTGVSQNPRHKITKRGQNVTFRCDPISEHNRLYWYRQTLGQGPEFLTYFQNEAQLEKSRLLSDRFSAERPKGSFSTLEIQRTEQGDSAMYLCASSSNRADNSPLHFGNGTRLTVT.

Note on this clonotype: One end of the junction varies from germline; a read error may be responsible. The chain couples TRBV7-2 to TRBJ2-1; the match to TRBD2 covers 10 bases. This CDR3 has 17 amino acids. Germline V gene data show CDR1 as SGHTA and CDR2 as FQGNSA. The CDR3 DNA follows: TGTGCCAGCAGTTTAGCGGGGGGTAGCGGGTCCTACAATGAGCAGTTCTTC. Protein sequence: CASSLAGGSGSYNEQFF.

This clonotype occurred many times. The rearrangement links TRBV28 to TRBJ1-1; TRBD1 agrees at 8 bases. This CDR3 comprises 12 residues. The V and J ends lost 6 bases and 6 bases, in that order; junction bases with no gene match: 3. CDR1 is MDHEN, CDR2 SYDVKM, per germline. The CDR3 region has the DNA TGTGCCAGCAGAATGGACAGGGCTGAAGCTTTCTTT. Amino acid sequence: CASRMDRAEAFF. The full variable domain, with the rest looked up from reference TRBV28 and TRBJ1-1, is DVKVTQSSRYLVKRTGEKVFLECVQDMDHENMFWYRQDPGLGLRLIYFSYDVKMKEKGDIPEGYSVSREKKERFSLILESASTNQTSMYLCASRMDRAEAFFGQGTRLTVV.

This clonotype was found many times. The chain links TRBV28 to TRBJ2-7; possibly TRBD2 for D (6 bases). Germline CDR1 is MDHEN and CDR2 is SYDVKM. This CDR3 has 14 residues. V lost 3 bases and J 0 bases, leaving 9 bases between the germline ends. The chain's CDR3 is CASSFGLTSYEQYF. The CDR3 DNA is TGTGCCAGCAGTTTTGGACTAACCTCCTACGAGCAGTACTTC.

The sample holds a few counts of this clonotype. The V call is TRBV4-1, the J call TRBJ1-5; TRBD1 is a possible D gene (6 bases). The germline CDR1 and CDR2 sequences are MGHRA and YSYEKL. Trimming stripped 4 bases from V and 2 bases from J, with 15 bases between. This CDR3 region has 16 residues. The DNA for the CDR3 is TGCGCCAGCAGCCGGTTGTTGAGACAGGGCAATCAGCCCCAGCATTTT. Translating it yields CASSRLLRQGNQPQHF.

The gene calls are TRBV12-3 or TRBV12-4 and TRBJ2-7, with D perhaps matching TRBD1 or TRBD2 (5 bases each). The V gene lost 6 bases and the J gene lost 2 bases, with 17 bases spanning the gap. The CDR3 is 15 amino acids. As DNA, the CDR3 is TGTGCCAGCAGCACCGGGGCGAGAGGGGCCTACGAGCAGTACTTC. It specifies CASSTGARGAYEQYF.

The V gene is TRBV3-1, the J gene TRBJ1-5; D remains ambiguous. The ends were cut back, 2 bases at V and 0 bases at J, with 8 bases in the middle. Germline CDR1 is LGHDT and CDR2 is YNNKEL (reference sequence). This CDR3 has 15 residues. The CDR3 nucleotides are TGTGCCAGCAGCCAAATTCCGGATAGCAATCAGCCCCAGCATTTT. This sequence encodes CASSQIPDSNQPQHF.

This clonotype was counted between two and nine times. The chain has TRBV4-2 and TRBJ2-1, with 11 bases matching TRBD2. The V gene's germline CDR1 is LGHNA and CDR2 YNFKEQ. CDR3 length equals 18 residues. The V and J ends lost 5 bases and 0 bases, in that order; junction bases with no gene match: 9. The CDR3 is CASSLGLAARSSYNEQFF. Here the CDR3 DNA reads TGTGCCAGCAGCTTGGGACTAGCGGCCCGTAGCTCCTACAATGAGCAGTTCTTC.

The genes are TRBV4-1 and TRBJ2-5; D not certain. V was cut by 5 bases and J by 2 bases, with 9 bases left in between. Germline CDR1 MGHRA, CDR2 YSYEKL. This CDR3 contains 13 residues. CDR3 loop: CASSEPIQETQYF. CDR3 coding DNA: TGCGCCAGCAGCGAACCGATACAAGAGACCCAGTACTTC.

The V call is TRBV4-1, the J call TRBJ2-3; 9 positions match TRBD2. This CDR3 is 16 amino acids long. After removal of 0 bases from V and 4 bases from J, the junction contained 5 bases not matched to a gene. Per the germline V gene, CDR1 is MGHRA and CDR2 is YSYEKL. The CDR3: CASSQDSAGGADTQYF. CDR3 DNA sequence: TGCGCCAGCAGCCAAGACTCAGCGGGAGGTGCAGATACGCAGTATTTT.

The rearrangement joins TRBV6-4 to TRBJ2-2, with D perhaps matching TRBD2 (5 bases). Germline V gene lookup returns CDR1 MRHNA and CDR2 SNTAGT. The CDR3 contains 15 residues. Trimming cost V 5 bases and J 5 bases, with 15 bases left between them. The CDR3, as DNA: TGTGCCAGCAGTCAGGTCGGGGAAGGGACCGGGGAGCTGTTTTTT. This sequence encodes CASSQVGEGTGELFF.

This clonotype appeared many times. J is TRBJ1-1 and V is TRBV6-5, with TRBD1 as a possible D gene (5 bases). Trimming pared 3 bases from V and 1 base from J, leaving 9 bases between. The CDR3 covers 14 residues. CDR1 is MNHEY and CDR2 is SVGAGI in the germline V gene. The CDR3: CASSYGTGNTEAFF. CDR3 in DNA: TGTGCCAGCAGTTATGGTACAGGGAACACTGAAGCTTTCTTT.

This clonotype was counted at least ten times. The chain has TRBV24-1 and TRBJ2-2, with TRBD1 identical over 8 bases. Germline-derived CDR1 and CDR2 are KGHDR and SFDVKD. The CDR3 spans 15 residues. The V segment lost 4 bases and the J segment 6 bases; nucleotides outside the gene matches: 6. The CDR3 is CATSDRGQSAGELFF. The CDR3 coding sequence is TGTGCCACCAGTGACAGGGGGCAGTCGGCCGGGGAGCTGTTTTTT.

This clonotype was observed at least ten times. The V call is TRBV29-1, the J call TRBJ2-5, with 10 bases aligning to TRBD2. Losses at the gene ends were 0 bases for V and 3 bases for J; bases not matched to a gene: 4. The CDR3 is made up of 15 amino acids. In germline, CDR1 is SQVTM, CDR2 ANQGSEA. CDR3: CSVEDVTSGKETQYF. The CDR3 region has the DNA TGCAGCGTTGAAGATGTAACTAGCGGGAAAGAGACCCAGTACTTC.

The genes are TRBV29-1 and TRBJ2-7; maybe TRBD2 (7 bases). Germline V lookup: CDR1 SQVTM, CDR2 ANQGSEA. The CDR3 extends over 14 amino acids. V was pared by 3 bases and J by 4 bases, with 16 bases between. DNA for the CDR3: TGCAGCGTTGACGGGGCTAGCGGACAGTACGAGCAGTACTTC. Its protein product is CSVDGASGQYEQYF.

This clonotype was recorded at least ten times. The gene calls are TRBV18 and TRBJ1-1; perhaps TRBD1 as D (5 bases). The CDR3 is 14 amino acids. Trimming cost V 3 bases and J 3 bases, with 11 bases left between them. CDR1 and CDR2 from the germline V gene are KGHSH and LQKENI. The CDR3 bases are TGTGCCAGCTCACCCCGGGACGACCACACTGAAGCTTTCTTT. Translation gives CASSPRDDHTEAFF.

This clonotype has ten or more counts. This chain connects TRBV12-3 or TRBV12-4 to TRBJ1-1, with 9 bases that match TRBD1. The trim removed 5 bases at V and 3 bases at J, leaving 10 bases unmatched. The CDR3 has 16 residues. CDR3 in amino acids: CASSPRQGVVDTEAFF. In nucleotides, the CDR3 is TGTGCCAGCAGTCCGAGACAGGGGGTGGTGGACACTGAAGCTTTCTTT.

This sequence joins TRBV6-1 and TRBJ2-5; perhaps TRBD1 as D (6 bases). The V gene's germline CDR1 is MNHNS and CDR2 SASEGT. The CDR3 is 15 residues long. The V gene lost 5 bases and the J gene lost 4 bases, with 17 bases spanning the gap. CDR3 sequence reads: CASSYFQGPAETQYF. CDR3 nucleotide sequence: TGTGCCAGCAGTTATTTCCAGGGGCCGGCAGAGACCCAGTACTTC.

This clonotype was observed many times. This chain links TRBV5-1 with TRBJ1-5, with a tentative D call TRBD1 (5 bases). Germline CDR1 reads SGHRS; CDR2 reads YFSETQ. The CDR3 is made up of 15 amino acids. Trimming stripped 4 bases from V and 4 bases from J, with 15 bases between. In DNA form, the CDR3 reads TGCGCCAGCAGCCCTGGACACCAACCGAATCAGCCCCAGCATTTT. This codes for CASSPGHQPNQPQHF. The full variable domain, its missing parts supplied by reference TRBV5-1 and TRBJ1-5, is KAGVTQTPRYLIKTRGQQVTLSCSPISGHRSVSWYQQTPGQGLQFLFEYFSETQRNKGNFPGRFSGRQFSNSRSEMNVSTLELGDSALYLCASSPGHQPNQPQHFGDGTRLSIL.

In this sample, this clonotype turned up many times. This chain joins TRBV20-1 and TRBJ1-1; 7 bases fit TRBD1. This CDR3 comprises 12 residues. CDR1 and CDR2 (germline): DFQATT, SNEGSKA (reference sequence). Losses at the gene ends were 6 bases for V and 8 bases for J; bases not matched to a gene: 9. The CDR3, as DNA: TGCAGTGCGATGGGGGGGACAGAAGAAGCTTTCTTT. Translating gives CSAMGGTEEAFF.

This clonotype was found many times. The chain employs TRBV10-3 and TRBJ2-3, with TRBD2 matching 11 bases. V lost 5 bases, J lost 0 bases, and 10 bases stayed unmatched. Germline V CDR1 and CDR2: ENHRY, SYGVKD. The CDR3 contains 18 residues. For the CDR3, the DNA is TGTGCCATCAGTCACGCTCCGGGACTAGCGGCCAGCACAGATACGCAGTATTTT. Residues: CAISHAPGLAASTDTQYF.

This clonotype was found a few times. V usage is TRBV12-3 or TRBV12-4 and J usage is TRBJ1-1; D possibly corresponds to TRBD1 (5 bases). V lost 8 bases, J lost 6 bases, and 19 bases lay in between. The CDR3 spans 14 residues. The CDR3 DNA is TGTGCCAGCTCCCCGACGAGGGGCCTCGCTGAAGCTTTCTTT. The encoded protein is CASSPTRGLAEAFF.

At least ten counts were recorded for this clonotype. The rearrangement uses TRBV2 and TRBJ2-2; 8 nucleotides agree with TRBD1. The CDR3 length is 16 residues. Germline V lookup: CDR1 SNHLY, CDR2 FYNNEI. The V gene end was trimmed by 6 bases and the J gene end by 1 base; junction bases not matched to a gene: 7. CDR3 coding DNA: TGTGCCAGCAGGGGTACCGGGACAGGGAACACCGGGGAGCTGTTTTTT. Its protein product is CASRGTGTGNTGELFF.

This clonotype was picked up a small number of times. Being one base from a much bigger clone, this may be a read error. The chain uses TRBV7-9 and TRBJ2-5; 9 bases map to TRBD2. This CDR3 contains 13 residues. The germline gives CDR1 SEHNR, CDR2 FQNEAQ (reference sequence). The CDR3 is CASSSTSGETQHF. In DNA form, the CDR3 reads TGTGCCAGCAGCTCGACTAGCGGAGAGACCCAGCACTTC.